Listed here is a single TCR beta chain. What it binds is not known. This entry comes from a study of blood T cells in healthy people across ages. Findings and caveats of the study: Unknown donor CMV status possibly confounded expanded clonotype changes. Comparison with aged donors showed that long-lived donors had more naive CD4+ cells and higher diversity.

Germline values: CDR1 GTSNPN, CDR2 SVGIG (reference sequence). The CDR3 is made up of 13 amino acids. A second PCR of about 7 to 12 cycles used a sample-barcoded 5' primer and a J-beta primer mix. Paired-end reads containing CDR3 totaled no fewer than 2.5 million for each sample. TCRdb re-called the 5' RACE reads through MiXCR, storing one row per CDR3 protein. The sample shows around 940,000 distinct CDR3 sequences, approximately 50% of them seen only once. The TCR originated in an older woman in good health. The sample comprised blood. This chain uses TRBV30 with TRBJ2-7, with TRBD1 matching 8 bases. The tail of the sequence fits TRBJ2-5 better, so the J call may be wrong. CDR3 loop: CAWSPGGPETQYF. In DNA form, the CDR3 reads TGTGCCTGGAGTCCAGGGGGCCCGGAGACCCAGTACTTC.